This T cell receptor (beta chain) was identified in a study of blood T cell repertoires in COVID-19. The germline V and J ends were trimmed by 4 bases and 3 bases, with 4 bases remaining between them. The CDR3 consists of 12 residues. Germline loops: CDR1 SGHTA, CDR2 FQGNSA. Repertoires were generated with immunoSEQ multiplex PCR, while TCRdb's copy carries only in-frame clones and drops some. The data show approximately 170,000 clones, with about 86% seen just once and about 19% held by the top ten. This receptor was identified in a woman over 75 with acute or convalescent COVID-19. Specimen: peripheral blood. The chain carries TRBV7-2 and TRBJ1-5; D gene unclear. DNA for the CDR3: TGTGCCAGCAGCTCTTACAATCAGCCCCAGCATTTT. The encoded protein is CASSSYNQPQHF. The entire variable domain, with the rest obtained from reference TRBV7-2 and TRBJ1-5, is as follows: GAGVSQSPSNKVTEKGKDVELRCDPISGHTALYWYRQSLGQGLEFLIYFQGNSAPDKSGLPSDRFSAERTGGSVSTLTIQRTQQEDSAVYLCASSSYNQPQHFGDGTRLSIL.